This T cell receptor beta chain was found in a study of blood T cells in healthy people across ages (dated by TCRdb to the mid-2010s). About the full investigation: Template switching captured roughly one uniquely barcoded TCR beta cDNA molecule per two T cells in model experiments. To track age-related changes in TCR beta repertoire diversity, the study relied on deep sequencing normalized with unique cDNA molecular identifiers. The donors were split into four age groups: young (average about 16 years), middle-aged (39), aged (roughly 68) and long-lived (approximately 80). To avoid experimental bias, donors of different ages were distributed randomly across sequencing lanes. Using the same blood draw, the study looked at two additional independent replicas of 1 million unique cDNA reads for two donors, one aged 18 to 30 and the other aged 80 or older. General findings and caveats noted by the study authors: Compared with the aged group, more naive CD4+ T cells, fewer expanded clones and increased TCR diversity were shown by the long-lived group, suggesting age selection. Because donor CMV infection status was unknown, age-related changes in expanded clonotypes were potentially confounded. Observed TCR beta diversity correlated strongly with the percentage of naive T cells measured by flow cytometry. Because profiling used bulk unsorted PBMCs, naive and antigen-experienced compartments could not be compared conclusively. Estimates of total diversity from one million sequenced T cells were regarded as lower bounds and underestimates. As age increased, observed TCR beta diversity per million T cells dropped in a roughly linear way, and a significant reduction was already evident by age 40.

Taken from cysteine to phenylalanine, the CDR3 has 12 residues. CDR3 DNA only is kept here, 36 bases in frame from base 1. The trim is 10 bases for V and 6 bases for J, with a gap of 16 bases between the germline ends. The germline V gene supplies CDR1 SGHTA and CDR2 FQGNSA. This clonotype has a handful of counts. There is no known antigen for this receptor. Base qualities are not provided; no much larger clone lies one nucleotide away. The roughly 39 donors, aged about 6 to 95 years, were systemically healthy Caucasian individuals from Russia. Each donor gave about 9.8 milliliters of peripheral blood, drawn into EDTA-treated Vacutainer tubes. PBMCs were isolated by Ficoll-Paque density-gradient centrifugation, with at least 6 million obtained per sample. Trizol reagent was used to extract total RNA from PBMCs, with at least 5.5 micrograms per sample. Naive CD45RAhigh/CD27high T cell percentages were measured by flow cytometry on a PBMC aliquot from every donor.

The library was obtained by 5' RACE. For sequencing, an Illumina HiSeq 2500 was employed. A second 7 to 11 cycle PCR used a sample-barcoded 5' primer and a J-beta primer mix. A unique molecular identifier was introduced onto each TCR beta cDNA molecule by a template-switch 5' adaptor carrying 12 random nucleotides. Each sample yielded at least 3 million CDR3-containing paired-end reads. First-strand cDNA synthesis was performed from all RNA using the Mint cDNA synthesis kit, with priming by a TRBC-specific oligonucleotide. Following uracil-DNA glycosylase treatment, a first 18-cycle PCR with universal primers M1SS and BC2_uni_R was performed on all cDNA. Under the source paper's analysis protocol: Each sample was normalized by randomly selecting 1 million high-quality reads, each carrying a distinct molecular identifier. Instead of being binned into consensus sequences, reads with shared molecular identifiers were discarded. MiTCR, with a Q25 quality threshold and the strictest error-elimination algorithm, was used for CDR3 identification, clonotype clustering and error correction. Lower-bound total TCR beta diversity was estimated with a nonparametric unseen species model using Euler transformation. Clones were called with MiXCR by TCRdb after fastp trimmed the public reads at Q25, and only in-frame beta chains were retained. Rows with one shared CDR3 protein collapse into an entry with the most common genes and DNA. The V and J calls and clone size are TCRdb's, not the authors'. The sample table contains around 1.1 million distinct CDR3 sequences; only one count was recorded for about two fifths of them. The leading ten clones occupy around 13% of the sample.

This receptor chain uses TRBV7-2 and TRBJ2-7, and possibly TRBD2, on 7 matching bases. This sequence was found in a young man in good health. Sequencing was done on a sample of blood. The CDR3 corresponds to CAIPGGQGEQYF. DNA sequence: TGTGCCATTCCCGGGGGGCAGGGCGAGCAGTACTTC.